These T cell receptor beta chains were read from a single sample in a study of a mutant IDH1 vaccine in newly diagnosed glioma. The assay was immunoSEQ multiplex PCR, and TCRdb's table has in-frame clones only and misses some. The sample consists of roughly 40,000 clones, 80% to 95% of them appearing once. Their antigens are not known. The sequenced sample was PBMCs, obtained from a glioma patient whose treatment included an IDH1 peptide vaccine. The receptors were gathered from a man in his forties or fifties with glioma. The CDR3 runs from the conserved cysteine through the conserved F or W. The D gene is left open where the match is weak. Only part of the rows carry a size: once, few, many, or a class if the clone is expanded.

CDR3aa: CASSLTGKGNTEAFF
CDR3nt: TGCGCCAGCAGCTTAACAGGGAAGGGGAACACTGAAGCTTTCTTT
v_gene: TRBV5-1
abundance: NA
d_gene: NA
j_gene: TRBJ1-1

CDR3aa: CAWTRGGAQGSYNSPLHF
CDR3nt: TGTGCCTGGACCAGGGGGGGCGCGCAAGGATCCTATAATTCACCCCTCCACTTT
v_gene: TRBV30
abundance: NA
d_gene: TRBD1
j_gene: TRBJ1-6

CDR3aa: CASSLPRTGGNSPLHF
CDR3nt: TGTGCCAGCAGTTTGCCCCGGACAGGGGGAAATTCACCCCTCCACTTT
v_gene: TRBV6-6
abundance: few
d_gene: TRBD1
j_gene: TRBJ1-6

CDR3aa: CASSSTGGPNEKLFF
CDR3nt: TGTGCCAGTAGTTCTACTGGGGGCCCTAATGAAAAACTGTTTTTT
v_gene: TRBV19
abundance: NA
d_gene: NA
j_gene: TRBJ1-4

CDR3aa: CASSQVYLNTGELFF
CDR3nt: TGCGCCAGCAGCCAAGTATACCTCAACACCGGGGAGCTGTTTTTT
v_gene: TRBV4-3
abundance: NA
d_gene: NA
j_gene: TRBJ2-2

CDR3aa: CSVAGTGGRGTGELFF
CDR3nt: TGCAGCGTCGCCGGGACAGGGGGCCGAGGGACCGGGGAGCTGTTTTTT
v_gene: TRBV29-1
abundance: once
d_gene: TRBD1
j_gene: TRBJ2-2

CDR3aa: CASSQSRDNEKLFF
CDR3nt: TGCGCCAGCAGTCAATCCCGGGACAATGAAAAACTGTTTTTT
v_gene: TRBV23-1
abundance: NA
d_gene: NA
j_gene: TRBJ1-4

CDR3aa: CASSGEGTLTEAFF
CDR3nt: TGTGCCAGCAGTGGTGAAGGGACTCTCACTGAAGCTTTCTTT
v_gene: TRBV6-1
abundance: NA
d_gene: NA
j_gene: TRBJ1-1

CDR3aa: CASSVAGPNQGGAEAFF
CDR3nt: TGTGCCAGCAGCGTAGCCGGACCCAATCAGGGAGGCGCTGAAGCTTTCTTT
v_gene: TRBV9
abundance: NA
d_gene: NA
j_gene: TRBJ1-1

CDR3aa: CATSRGGGGSNEQYF
CDR3nt: TGTGCCACCAGCAGAGGAGGGGGGGGGAGCAACGAGCAGTACTTC
v_gene: TRBV15
abundance: NA
d_gene: NA
j_gene: TRBJ2-7

CDR3aa: CASSVEGLAGPYEQYF
CDR3nt: TGTGCCAGCAGCGTAGAGGGTCTAGCGGGACCATACGAGCAGTACTTC
v_gene: TRBV9
abundance: NA
d_gene: TRBD2
j_gene: TRBJ2-7

CDR3aa: CASSFGTSGRSTDTQYF
CDR3nt: TGCGCCAGCAGCTTCGGGACTAGCGGGAGGAGCACAGATACGCAGTATTTT
v_gene: TRBV5-1
abundance: NA
d_gene: TRBD2
j_gene: TRBJ2-3

CDR3aa: CASSIGGRTDTQYF
CDR3nt: TGTGCCAGTAGTATAGGGGGTCGGACAGATACGCAGTATTTT
v_gene: TRBV19
abundance: NA
d_gene: NA
j_gene: TRBJ2-3

CDR3aa: CASSLGGLYGYTF
CDR3nt: TGTGCCAGCAGCTTAGGGGGTTTATATGGCTACACCTTC
v_gene: TRBV7-9
abundance: NA
d_gene: NA
j_gene: TRBJ1-2

CDR3aa: CASSLGEGTRGETQYF
CDR3nt: TGCGCCAGCAGCTTGGGTGAGGGGACGAGGGGAGAGACCCAGTACTTC
v_gene: TRBV5-1
abundance: NA
d_gene: NA
j_gene: TRBJ2-5

CDR3aa: CASIGGTWTEAFF
CDR3nt: TGTGCCAGCATAGGGGGTACATGGACTGAAGCTTTCTTT
v_gene: TRBV28
abundance: NA
d_gene: NA
j_gene: TRBJ1-1

CDR3aa: CASVLRKPSWGTDTQYF
CDR3nt: TGCGCCAGCGTCCTACGGAAACCCAGTTGGGGCACAGATACGCAGTATTTT
v_gene: TRBV10-1
abundance: once
d_gene: NA
j_gene: TRBJ2-3

CDR3aa: CASSLGGQRVAFF
CDR3nt: TGTGCCAGCAGCTTAGGGGGACAGAGGGTAGCTTTCTTT
v_gene: TRBV11-2
abundance: NA
d_gene: TRBD1
j_gene: TRBJ1-1

CDR3aa: CASSPFRGSVTDTQYF
CDR3nt: TGTGCCAGCAGCCCCTTCCGGGGATCCGTCACAGATACGCAGTATTTT
v_gene: TRBV7-8
abundance: NA
d_gene: NA
j_gene: TRBJ2-3

CDR3aa: CASSGGQGVTTDTQYF
CDR3nt: TGCGCCAGCAGCGGCGGGCAGGGGGTGACCACAGATACGCAGTATTTT
v_gene: TRBV4-3
abundance: NA
d_gene: TRBD1
j_gene: TRBJ2-3